This TCR beta chain stems from a study of blood T cell repertoires in COVID-19. Study overall: Samples taken during acute and convalescent COVID-19 were collected in the United States, Italy and Spain.

CDR3 length: 13 residues. Germline values: CDR1 MDHEN, CDR2 SYDVKM. Trimming pared 5 bases from V and 3 bases from J, leaving 9 bases between. Per the original data handling: Counts of nucleated cells, estimated from reference gene primer amplification, were obtained. Sequencing was performed with immunoSEQ multiplex PCR; in TCRdb, only in-frame clones are kept and a portion is missing. Clone size and the V and J calls come from that table; the DNA yielded D and trimming. The sample yields about 83,000 clones, about 84% seen once. The J gene is TRBJ2-3, the V gene TRBV28, with unresolved D. Sequencing used peripheral blood. The receptor comes from a man between 50 and 59 years old with active COVID-19. CDR3 protein: CASSAHRTDTQYF. CDR3 sequence (DNA): TGTGCCAGCAGTGCCCATAGAACAGATACGCAGTATTTT.